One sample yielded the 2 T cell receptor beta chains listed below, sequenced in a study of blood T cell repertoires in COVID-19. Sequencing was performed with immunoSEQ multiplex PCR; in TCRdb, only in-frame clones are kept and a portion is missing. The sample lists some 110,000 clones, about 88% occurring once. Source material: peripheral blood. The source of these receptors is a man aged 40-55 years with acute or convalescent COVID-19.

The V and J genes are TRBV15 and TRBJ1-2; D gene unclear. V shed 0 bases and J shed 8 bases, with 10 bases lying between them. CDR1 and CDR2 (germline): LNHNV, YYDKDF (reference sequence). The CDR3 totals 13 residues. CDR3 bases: TGTGCCACCAGCAGAGATTTAAACCGGGGCTACACCTTC. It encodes CATSRDLNRGYTF.

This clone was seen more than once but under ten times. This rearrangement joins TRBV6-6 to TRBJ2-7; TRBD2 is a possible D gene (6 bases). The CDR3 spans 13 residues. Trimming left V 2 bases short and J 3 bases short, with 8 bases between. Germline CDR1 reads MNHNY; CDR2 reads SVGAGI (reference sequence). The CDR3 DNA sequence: TGTGCCAGCAGTTACATGGGGGGCTACGAGCAGTACTTC. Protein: CASSYMGGYEQYF.